The sequence of this TCR beta chain was determined in a study of CD8+CD57+ T cells in acquired aplastic anemia. About the research overall: DNA recovered from sorted CD4+ and CD8+ cells had a mean of approximately 3 ug. Study results and limitations: Shared by patients and controls, some 29 CD8+ CDR3s were abundant in patients. Between the patient and control groups, CD8+ Simpson's diversity did not differ significantly.

Genomic DNA constituted the template upon which TCR beta VDJ and CDR3 profiling was performed. One entry per CDR3 protein, called by TCRdb with MiXCR from the reads. Among 310,000 or so distinct CDR3 sequences listed, roughly 53% were seen once. A note on this clonotype: The antigen is not known.

An expansion of CD8+CD57+ cells by flow cytometry had been shown in patients chosen for sequencing. Patients were treatment-naive when blood was sampled. This TCR came from a human donor with aplastic anemia. Sample: sorted CD4+, CD8+, or CD8+CD57+ T cells (not recorded which) from PBMCs.

This chain's CDR3 is CASQSSYEQYF. CDR3 DNA: TGTGCCAGCCAAAGCTCCTACGAGCAGTACTTC. This chain connects TRBV6-5 to TRBJ2-7; no reliable D call. V was cut by 8 bases and J by 0 bases, with 5 bases left in between. The germline V gene encodes CDR1 MNHEY and CDR2 SVGAGI. The CDR3 spans 11 residues.